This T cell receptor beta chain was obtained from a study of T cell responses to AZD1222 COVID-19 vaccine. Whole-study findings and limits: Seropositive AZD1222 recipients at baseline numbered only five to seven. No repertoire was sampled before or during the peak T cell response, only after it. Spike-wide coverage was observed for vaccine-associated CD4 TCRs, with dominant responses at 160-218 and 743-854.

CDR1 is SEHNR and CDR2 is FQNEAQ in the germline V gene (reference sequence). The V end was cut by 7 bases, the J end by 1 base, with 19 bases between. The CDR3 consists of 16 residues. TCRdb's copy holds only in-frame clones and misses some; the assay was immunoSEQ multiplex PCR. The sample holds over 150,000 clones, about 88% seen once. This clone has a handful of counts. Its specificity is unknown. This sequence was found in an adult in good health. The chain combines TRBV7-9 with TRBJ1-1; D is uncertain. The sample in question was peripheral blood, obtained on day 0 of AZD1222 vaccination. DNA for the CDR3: TGTGCCAGCACCAAGTCAGTGGGCGATCCGAACACTGAAGCTTTCTTT. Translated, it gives CASTKSVGDPNTEAFF.